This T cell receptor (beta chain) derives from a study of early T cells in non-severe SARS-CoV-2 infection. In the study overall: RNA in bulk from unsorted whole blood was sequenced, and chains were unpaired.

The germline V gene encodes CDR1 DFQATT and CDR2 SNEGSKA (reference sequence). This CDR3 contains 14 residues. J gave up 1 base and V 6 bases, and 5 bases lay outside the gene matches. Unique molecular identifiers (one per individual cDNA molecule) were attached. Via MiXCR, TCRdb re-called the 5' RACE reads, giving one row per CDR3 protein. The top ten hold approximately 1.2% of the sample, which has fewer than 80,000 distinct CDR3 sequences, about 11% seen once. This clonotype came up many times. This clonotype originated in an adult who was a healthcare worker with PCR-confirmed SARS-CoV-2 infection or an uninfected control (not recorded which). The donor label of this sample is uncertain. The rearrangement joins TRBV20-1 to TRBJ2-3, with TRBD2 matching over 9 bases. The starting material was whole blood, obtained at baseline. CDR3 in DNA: TGCAGTGCACCAGCGGGGGGCGGCACAGATACGCAGTATTTT. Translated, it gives CSAPAGGGTDTQYF.